These T cell receptor beta chains were read from a single sample in a study of response to subunit inactivated influenza vaccine. TCRdb analysed the RT-PCR reads with MiXCR anew, one entry per CDR3 protein. Counted here are approximately 250,000 distinct CDR3 sequences, approximately 12% occurring once; the ten biggest clones make up 7.8%. Sample: non-naive T cells sorted from PBMCs, taken 14 to 15 days before vaccination. Receptors originate from a man aged 50 or older who received an inactivated influenza vaccine. CDR3s include the opening cysteine and the closing phenylalanine or tryptophan. D genes are given only for firm matches. Not every row has a clone size; where given, it reads once, few, many or a size class.

V gene	clone size	D gene	J gene	CDR3 protein	CDR3 DNA
TRBV10-3	few	TRBD1	TRBJ2-1	CAIRQMTGGGYNEQFF	TGTGCCATCAGGCAGATGACAGGGGGCGGGTACAATGAGCAGTTCTTC
TRBV7-9	-	-	TRBJ2-5	CASSPGPTGTQYF	TGTGCCAGCAGCCCTGGGCCCACGGGGACCCAGTACTTC
TRBV11-2	few	TRBD1	TRBJ2-7	CASSPMTGFEQYF	TGTGCCAGCAGCCCGATGACAGGGTTCGAGCAGTACTTC
TRBV5-5	-	-	TRBJ2-1	CASSLGSGNSYNEQFF	TGTGCCAGCAGCTTGGGTAGCGGAAACTCCTACAATGAGCAGTTCTTC
TRBV6-2/TRBV6-3	many	-	TRBJ1-2	CASSQGVYGYTF	TGTGCCAGCAGTCAGGGTGTCTATGGCTACACCTTC
TRBV19	once	-	TRBJ1-1	CASSGELPWNTEAFF	TGTGCCAGTAGCGGGGAACTTCCCTGGAACACTGAAGCTTTCTTT
TRBV7-9	few	-	TRBJ2-7	CASSLVLGAIGEQYF	TGTGCCAGCAGCTTAGTGCTGGGGGCAATCGGCGAGCAGTACTTC
TRBV5-1	-	-	TRBJ2-2	CASSWNTYTGELFF	TGCGCCAGCAGCTGGAACACTTACACCGGGGAGCTGTTTTTT
TRBV28	many	-	TRBJ2-1	CASRALTGSSYNEQFF	TGTGCCAGCAGGGCCCTGACGGGGAGCTCCTACAATGAGCAGTTCTTC
TRBV18	-	TRBD2	TRBJ2-7	CASSTLAEYEQYF	TGTGCCAGCTCAACCCTAGCGGAGTACGAGCAGTACTTC
TRBV2	many	TRBD2	TRBJ2-1	CASSESPGLAPDEQFF	TGTGCCAGCAGTGAATCTCCTGGACTAGCGCCGGATGAGCAGTTCTTC
TRBV10-2	once	-	TRBJ2-7	CASDPGPSGEQDF	TGCGCCAGCGACCCGGGACCTTCAGGAGAGCAGGACTTC
TRBV6-2/TRBV6-3	-	-	TRBJ1-3	CASSRSGTSGNTIYF	TGTGCCAGCAGTCGTTCTGGGACCTCAGGAAACACCATATATTTT
TRBV6-2/TRBV6-3	many	-	TRBJ2-7	CASSPTAGTYEQYF	TGTGCCAGCAGTCCGACCGCCGGGACCTACGAGCAGTACTTC
TRBV6-2/TRBV6-3	many	TRBD1	TRBJ1-6	CASSYIQGARKVTSPLHF	TGTGCCAGCAGTTACATACAGGGGGCCAGGAAAGTTACCTCACCCCTCCACTTT
TRBV29-1	many	-	TRBJ2-6	CSVGGGSGANVLTF	TGCAGCGTTGGGGGCGGATCTGGGGCCAACGTCCTGACTTTC
TRBV28	few	TRBD1	TRBJ2-7	CASIPKTGSSYEQYF	TGTGCCAGCATACCCAAGACAGGGAGCTCCTACGAGCAGTACTTC
TRBV9	-	TRBD2	TRBJ2-5	CASSVSSGLLETQYF	TGTGCCAGCAGCGTCTCTAGCGGGTTGTTAGAGACCCAGTACTTC
TRBV6-4	-	-	TRBJ2-3	CASSSQGGAQYF	TGTGCCAGCAGCTCTCAGGGTGGAGCGCAGTATTTT
TRBV12-3/TRBV12-4	many	-	TRBJ2-5	CASSQGRTWETQYF	TGTGCCAGCAGCCAGGGGCGGACTTGGGAGACCCAGTACTTC
TRBV29-1	many	TRBD1	TRBJ2-4	CSAAAGQGRGGIQYF	TGCAGCGCGGCGGCGGGACAGGGTAGGGGGGGCATTCAGTACTTC
TRBV30	-	-	TRBJ1-5	CAWSVGISPRKQPQHF	TGTGCCTGGAGTGTAGGTATCAGTCCAAGGAAACAGCCCCAGCATTTT
TRBV7-9	few	-	TRBJ2-7	CASSPGNDEQYF	TGTGCCAGCAGCCCAGGGAACGACGAGCAGTACTTC
TRBV24-1	few	TRBD1	TRBJ2-1	CATSGKQGALVNEQFF	TGTGCCACCAGTGGAAAACAGGGGGCCTTGGTCAATGAGCAGTTCTTC
TRBV21-1	few	-	TRBJ2-1	CASSKVNYNEQFF	TGTGCCAGCAGCAAAGTAAACTACAATGAGCAGTTCTTC
TRBV3-1	few	-	TRBJ2-1	CASSPLGVLGGNEQFF	TGTGCCAGCAGCCCTTTAGGGGTCCTGGGTGGCAATGAGCAGTTCTTC
TRBV2	-	-	TRBJ2-7	CASSELGAGLYEQYF	TGTGCCAGCAGTGAATTGGGGGCAGGTCTTTACGAGCAGTACTTC
TRBV12-3/TRBV12-4	many	TRBD2	TRBJ2-3	CASRRLAVDTQYF	TGTGCCAGCAGGCGACTAGCGGTAGATACGCAGTATTTT
TRBV5-1	-	-	TRBJ1-4	CASSPGHQSTNEKLFF	TGCGCCAGCAGCCCGGGACATCAATCAACTAATGAAAAACTGTTTTTT
TRBV6-1	-	-	TRBJ1-2	CASLERPGASGGYTF	TGTGCCAGCCTCGAACGGCCAGGGGCCTCCGGGGGCTACACCTTC
TRBV5-1	few	-	TRBJ2-1	CASSLFESGNEQFF	TGCGCCAGCAGCTTGTTCGAAAGTGGGAATGAGCAGTTCTTC
TRBV5-1	many	TRBD2	TRBJ2-7	CASSSTSGITYEQYF	TGCGCCAGCAGCTCGACTAGCGGGATAACCTACGAGCAGTACTTC
TRBV20-1	few	TRBD2	TRBJ2-1	CSARTSGGHNEQFF	TGCAGTGCTAGAACTAGCGGGGGGCACAATGAGCAGTTCTTC
TRBV29-1	many	TRBD2	TRBJ2-3	CSVSSGRSTDTQYF	TGCAGCGTATCTAGCGGGAGGTCCACAGATACGCAGTATTTT
TRBV7-2	-	TRBD1	TRBJ2-7	CASSPHRGRGEQYF	TGTGCCAGCAGCCCTCACAGGGGGCGAGGCGAGCAGTACTTC
TRBV5-1	-	-	TRBJ2-1	CASSLAPNSGSDNEQFF	TGCGCCAGCAGCTTGGCCCCCAACAGCGGGTCCGACAATGAGCAGTTCTTC
TRBV20-1	-	-	TRBJ2-1	CSAPRGGASRNEQFF	TGCAGTGCACCGAGGGGGGGGGCCTCTAGGAATGAGCAGTTCTTC
TRBV5-1	-	TRBD1	TRBJ2-7	CASSFDRAYEQYF	TGCGCCAGCAGTTTCGACAGGGCCTACGAGCAGTACTTC
TRBV4-3	many	-	TRBJ1-6	CASSPHLWSPLHF	TGCGCCAGCAGCCCCCACTTATGGTCACCCCTCCACTTT
TRBV4-3	-	-	TRBJ2-2	CASSHSGELFF	TGCGCCAGCAGCCACTCCGGGGAGCTGTTTTTT
TRBV6-2/TRBV6-3	-	TRBD2	TRBJ2-3	CASSPSGGYGDTQYF	TGTGCCAGCAGCCCTAGCGGGGGGTATGGAGATACGCAGTATTTT
TRBV24-1	-	TRBD2	TRBJ2-3	CATSDPSGGALDTQYF	TGTGCCACCAGTGACCCGAGCGGGGGGGCCTTAGATACGCAGTATTTT
TRBV20-1	few	TRBD1	TRBJ1-1	CSARGAGGTEAFF	TGCAGTGCCCGGGGGGCAGGGGGCACTGAAGCTTTCTTT
TRBV16	many	-	TRBJ1-5	CASKPRGKGNQPQHF	TGTGCCAGCAAACCTCGGGGAAAAGGCAATCAGCCCCAGCATTTT
TRBV5-5	-	-	TRBJ2-7	CASSSALWRGTYEQYF	TGTGCCAGCAGCTCGGCTCTCTGGCGGGGAACCTACGAGCAGTACTTC
TRBV6-2/TRBV6-3	many	-	TRBJ2-5	CASSYEVGETQYF	TGTGCCAGCAGTTATGAGGTCGGGGAGACCCAGTACTTC
TRBV5-1	few	TRBD2	TRBJ2-5	CASTPTSGSKETQYF	TGCGCCAGCACCCCGACTAGCGGGAGTAAAGAGACCCAGTACTTC
TRBV10-3	few	-	TRBJ2-7	CAISESGSEQYF	TGTGCCATCAGTGAGTCGGGTTCCGAGCAGTACTTC